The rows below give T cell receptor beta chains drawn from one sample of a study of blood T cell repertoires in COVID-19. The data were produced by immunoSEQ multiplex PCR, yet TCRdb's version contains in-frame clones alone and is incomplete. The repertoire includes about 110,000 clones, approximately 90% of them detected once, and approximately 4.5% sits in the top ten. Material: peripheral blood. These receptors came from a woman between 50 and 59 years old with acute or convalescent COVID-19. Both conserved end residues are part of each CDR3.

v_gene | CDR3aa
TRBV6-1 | CASSETGGYSYTF
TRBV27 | CASNPGRVNTEAFF
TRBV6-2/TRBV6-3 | CASSSGTDTYEQYF
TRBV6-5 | CASRRDRKNTGELFF
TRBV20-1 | CSASNRDRGVNYGYTF
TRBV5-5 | CASFNQPGPGPLHF
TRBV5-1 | CASSPLRNTEAFF
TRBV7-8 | CASSRTGGSSPLHF
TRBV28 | CASSRQGVGTEAFF
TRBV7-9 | CASSLFGESSYNEQFF
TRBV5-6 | CASSHRDRDVSPLHF
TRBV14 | CASSLGGTRGETQYF
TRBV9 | CASSLQTSANEQFF
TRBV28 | CASSFGGSNQPQHF
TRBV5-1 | CASGQELNTEAFF
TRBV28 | CASSSPTGSNQPQHF
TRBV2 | CASRDSGTGDNQPQHF
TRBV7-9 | CASSAGQYQDYGYTF
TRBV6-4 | CASSDFGGPHSYNEQFF
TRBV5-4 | CASSLTAGSTDTQYF
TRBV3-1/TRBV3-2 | CASSQGSGVNSPLHF
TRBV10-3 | CASWGVNLAEAFF
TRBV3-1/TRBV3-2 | CASSNRHEAFF
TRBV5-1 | CASSRRDGWETQYF
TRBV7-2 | CASSSRQGNTIYF
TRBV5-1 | CASSPQGGANTEAFF
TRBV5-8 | CASSSQQGKGNQPQHF
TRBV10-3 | CATSSSPGGRGHNQPQHF
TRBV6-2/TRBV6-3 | CASSLHRAGLNEQFF
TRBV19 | CASSPGAGTYEQYF
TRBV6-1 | CASSDTGAGNTIYF
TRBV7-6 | CASSLEQGSYNEQFF
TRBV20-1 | CSASPGTVASSYEQYF
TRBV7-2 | CASSLSGEAGNTIYF
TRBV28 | CASSLSIRSSGSYNEQFF
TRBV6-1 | CASSEDRGFNSPLHF
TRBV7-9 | CASIADYGYTF
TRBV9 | CASSVTSGPTDTQYF
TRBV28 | CASSHGTGGSAFF
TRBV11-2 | CASSSDRGLGYTF
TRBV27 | CASSYERDYGYTF
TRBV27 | CASSLSRGSSYNEQFF
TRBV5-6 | CASSIRQLWNTEAFF
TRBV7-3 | CASSLQGIGELFF
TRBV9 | CASSATGGEKLFF
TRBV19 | CASSMAGNTDTQYF
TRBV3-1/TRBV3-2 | CASSPGLAGIHEQFF
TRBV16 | CASSLRTGVATEAFF
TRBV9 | CASSVGAGGISNGYTF
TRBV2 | CASTQKTAISYEQYF
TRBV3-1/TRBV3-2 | CASSQDLYGYTF
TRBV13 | CASSSGLAGTLAKNIQYF
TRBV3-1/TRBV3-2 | CASSFHRGDWGYTF
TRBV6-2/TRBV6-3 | CASSFSGQGSNQPQHF
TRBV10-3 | CAISGRRAEAFF
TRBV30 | CAWSRGTGSPGSYGYTF
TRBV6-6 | CASSARWEGRYEQYF
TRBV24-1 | CATSDLLETQYF
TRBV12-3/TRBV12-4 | CASSLDRVYGYTF